This T cell receptor beta chain comes out of a study of T cell responses to AZD1222 COVID-19 vaccine. Study-wide background: Second-dose groups at about 4 or about 12 weeks were pooled.

On this clone: The antigen remains undetermined.

TCRdb keeps only in-frame clones here, not all; method: immunoSEQ multiplex PCR. The repertoire includes around 160,000 clones, approximately 94% of them detected once, and under 2% sits in the top ten. Per the germline V gene, CDR1 is SGHVS and CDR2 is FQNEAQ. Trimming took 5 bases from V and 0 from J, leaving 20 bases between them. This CDR3 is built from 17 residues. Overall study findings and caveats: Researchers took repertoire samples only after the peak T cell response had come.

J is TRBJ2-7 and V is TRBV7-8, with D perhaps matching TRBD2 (5 bases). The receptor comes from an adult in good health. This sample comprised peripheral blood, obtained on day 0 of AZD1222 vaccination. CDR3 residues: CASSPQVWSGSSYEQYF. In DNA, the CDR3 is TGTGCCAGCAGCCCTCAGGTGTGGTCGGGGAGCTCCTACGAGCAGTACTTC.